This T cell receptor (beta chain) was captured by sequencing in a study of cytomegalovirus exposure and HLA in healthy donors. Produced via immunoSEQ multiplex PCR; TCRdb's table is partial and in-frame only. This table has 300,000 to 350,000 clones, 88% appearing once. The CDR3 is 15 residues long. CDR1 and CDR2 (germline): MNHEY, SVGAGI. The V end lost 6 bases, the J end lost 3 bases, and 14 bases lay between the germline ends. V usage is TRBV6-5 and J usage is TRBJ2-2; tentatively, D is TRBD2 (5 bases). Material for sequencing was PBMCs. The sequence was obtained from a young man in good health and CMV-seronegative. CDR3 sequence (DNA): TGTGCCAGCAGCGACGGACTTGCATACACCGGGGAGCTGTTTTTT. Residues: CASSDGLAYTGELFF.